This entry describes one T cell receptor (beta chain). No antigen is known for it. The table came from immunoSEQ multiplex PCR; TCRdb's copy has only in-frame clones and leaves some out. Among tens of thousands of clones listed, 86% were seen once. The length of the CDR3 is 16 residues. V lost 0 bases and J lost 7; bases outside the gene matches: 7. CDR1 and CDR2 (germline): SGHAT, FQNNGV. The entry originates in a study of T cell responses to AZD1222 COVID-19 vaccine. Study-wide results and limits: Spike-specific TCR repertoires showed rising breadth and depth after two AZD1222 doses. Vaccine-associated CD4 TCRs spanned spike, dominant at 160-218 and 743-854.

This sequence joins TRBV11-2 and TRBJ2-1, with TRBD2 identical over 9 bases. The clonotype was recovered from an adult who received the AZD1222 COVID-19 vaccine. The sequencing used peripheral blood, collected 28 days after the second AZD1222 dose. The DNA for the CDR3 is TGTGCCAGCAGCTTAGATCAGAGCGGGAGGCGGAATGAGCAGTTCTTC. This translates into CASSLDQSGRRNEQFF.